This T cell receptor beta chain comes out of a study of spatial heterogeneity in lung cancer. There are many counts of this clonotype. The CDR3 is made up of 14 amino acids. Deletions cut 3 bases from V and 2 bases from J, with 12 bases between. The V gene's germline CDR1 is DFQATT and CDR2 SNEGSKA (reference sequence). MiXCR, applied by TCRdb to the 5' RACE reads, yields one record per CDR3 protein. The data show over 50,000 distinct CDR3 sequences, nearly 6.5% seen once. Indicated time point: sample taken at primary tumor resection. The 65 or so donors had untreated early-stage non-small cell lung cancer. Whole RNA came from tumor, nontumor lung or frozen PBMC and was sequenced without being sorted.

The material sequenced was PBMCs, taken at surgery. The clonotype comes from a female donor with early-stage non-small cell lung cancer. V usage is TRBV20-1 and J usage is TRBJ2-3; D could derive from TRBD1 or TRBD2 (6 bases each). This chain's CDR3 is CSASSGGPTDTQYF. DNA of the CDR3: TGCAGTGCTAGTTCCGGGGGCCCCACAGATACGCAGTATTTT.